One sample yielded the 13 T cell receptor beta chains listed below, sequenced in a study of blood T cell repertoires in COVID-19. Data came from immunoSEQ multiplex PCR; TCRdb stores just in-frame clones and leaves some out. The data show 200,000 to 250,000 clones, about 85% seen once. Sequences were obtained from peripheral blood. The receptors shown here come from a young woman who had recovered from COVID-19.

The rearrangement uses TRBV7-8 and TRBJ1-1; D gene unclear. Germline-derived CDR1 and CDR2 are SGHVS and FQNEAQ. V dropped 5 bases and J dropped 11 bases, with 18 bases sitting between them. This CDR3 has 13 amino acids. CDR3 nucleotide sequence: TGTGCCAGCAGCCCGAGGCGAGGCAATCTGGCTTTCTTT. Protein: CASSPRRGNLAFF.

The V call is TRBV30, the J call TRBJ1-5; TRBD1 agrees at 7 bases. V lost 3 bases and J lost 7; bases outside the gene matches: 12. The germline V gene has CDR1 GTSNPN and CDR2 SVGIG (reference sequence). CDR3 length equals 15 residues. CDR3 coding DNA: TGTGCCTGGAGCGCCGACAGGGCCCGAATGCAGCCCCAGCATTTT. Translation: CAWSADRARMQPQHF.

This clone was counted only a few times. The same CDR3 can be traced to other DNA sequences in this sample. V usage is TRBV18 and J usage is TRBJ1-2; D possibly corresponds to TRBD1 (6 bases). This CDR3 has 13 amino acids. Deletions cut 3 bases from V and 2 bases from J, with 7 bases between. Germline V gives CDR1 KGHSH, CDR2 LQKENI. The DNA for the CDR3 is TGTGCCAGCTCACCTGACAGGAACTATGGCTACACCTTC. This translates into CASSPDRNYGYTF. Combining the CDR3 with reference TRBV18 and TRBJ1-2 gives the whole variable domain NAGVMQNPRHLVRRRGQEARLRCSPMKGHSHVYWYRQLPEEGLKFMVYLQKENIIDESGMPKERFSAEFPKEGPSILRIQQVVRGDSAAYFCASSPDRNYGYTFGSGTRLTVV.

The rearrangement joins TRBV7-2 to TRBJ2-1, with D possibly TRBD2 on 5 matching bases. The CDR3 length is 13 residues. Trimming left V 3 bases short and J 6 bases short, with 9 bases between. Germline CDR1 reads SGHTA; CDR2 reads FQGNSA. The CDR3 spells CASSFSGLNEQFF. In DNA, the CDR3 is TGTGCCAGCAGCTTTTCCGGACTCAATGAGCAGTTCTTC.

This clone was picked up one time. The chain carries TRBV15 and TRBJ1-5; possible D gene TRBD1, 6 bases. V dropped 0 bases and J dropped 1 base, with 7 bases sitting between them. The CDR3 runs 15 residues. The germline V gene has CDR1 LNHNV and CDR2 YYDKDF (reference sequence). The DNA of the CDR3 is TGTGCCACCAGCAGAGATCAGGGGAGCAATCAGCCCCAGCATTTT. Translated, it gives CATSRDQGSNQPQHF. Based on the CDR3 plus reference TRBV15 and TRBJ1-5, the full variable domain is DAMVIQNPRYQVTQFGKPVTLSCSQTLNHNVMYWYQQKSSQAPKLLFHYYDKDFNNEADTPDNFQSRRPNTSFCFLDIRSPGLGDTAMYLCATSRDQGSNQPQHFGDGTRLSIL.

The chain couples TRBV9 to TRBJ2-7; 7 positions agree with TRBD1. V was clipped by 4 bases and J by 2 bases; unmatched bases: 6. The CDR3 runs 14 residues. The V gene's germline CDR1 is SGDLS and CDR2 YYNGEE. The CDR3: CASSPGTAPYEQYF. The CDR3 DNA is TGTGCCAGCAGCCCCGGGACAGCCCCCTACGAGCAGTACTTC.

CDR3 protein: CASSPGGRSNYGYTF. CDR3 bases: TGTGCCAGCAGCCCCGGCGGCAGATCGAACTATGGCTACACCTTC. V is TRBV11-1 and J is TRBJ1-2, with no clear D. The V and J ends lost 5 bases and 2 bases respectively, with 15 bases between them. Germline V gene data show CDR1 as SGHAT and CDR2 as FQDESV (reference sequence). This CDR3 has 15 amino acids.

The chain is built from TRBV4-1 and TRBJ1-4; D remains unclear. This CDR3 contains 17 residues. V gave up 3 bases and J gave up 8 bases, with 22 bases separating them. The germline CDR1 and CDR2 sequences are MGHRA and YSYEKL. CDR3 DNA: TGCGCCAGCAGCCAGCCTACGGCGGGCAGGTTAAAGGAAAAACTGTTTTTT. Its translation is CASSQPTAGRLKEKLFF.

The chain is built from TRBV5-1 and TRBJ2-3; 8 nucleotides match TRBD2. Trimming at V came to 2 bases and at J to 6 bases, leaving 14 bases not matched to a gene. Germline V gives CDR1 SGHRS, CDR2 YFSETQ. This CDR3 has 17 amino acids. The CDR3 sequence is CASSFWEIAGPGDTQYF. The CDR3 coding sequence is TGCGCCAGCAGCTTTTGGGAAATAGCGGGACCGGGGGATACGCAGTATTTT.

A remark on this clone: Other nucleotide sequences from this sample produce the same CDR3. V is TRBV2 and J is TRBJ2-3; weak D call: TRBD1 (6 bases). CDR3 length: 14 residues. V lost 6 bases, J lost 2 bases, and 12 bases lay in between. Germline values: CDR1 SNHLY, CDR2 FYNNEI. The DNA of the CDR3 is TGTGCCAGCAGCGTAGGACAGTCCACAGATACGCAGTATTTT. As protein: CASSVGQSTDTQYF.

The V call is TRBV27, the J call TRBJ1-5; no clear D gene. This CDR3 spans 14 amino acids. V shed 1 base and J shed 5 bases, with 9 bases lying between them. Germline CDR1 and CDR2: MNHEY and SMNVEV (reference sequence). The CDR3 nucleotides are TGTGCCAGCAGTTTATGGACCGGGGATCAGCCCCAGCATTTT. The encoded protein is CASSLWTGDQPQHF.

The gene calls are TRBV5-1 and TRBJ2-5; perhaps TRBD1 as D (5 bases). The CDR3 spans 14 residues. Germline lookup yields CDR1 SGHRS and CDR2 YFSETQ. Trimming pared 4 bases from V and 2 bases from J, leaving 12 bases between. CDR3 in amino acids: CASSLTVLQETQYF. CDR3 in DNA: TGCGCCAGCAGCCTGACAGTACTTCAAGAGACCCAGTACTTC.

The J gene is TRBJ2-3, the V gene TRBV7-3, with D possibly being TRBD1 (5 bases). CDR3 size: 14 residues. V was pared by 4 bases and J by 1 base, with 9 bases between. Germline assignment: CDR1 SGHTA and CDR2 FQGTGA. The CDR3 DNA reads as TGTGCCAGCAGCTACCAGGGCCGCACAGATACGCAGTATTTT. Protein: CASSYQGRTDTQYF. The variable domain in full, with the rest retrieved from reference TRBV7-3 and TRBJ2-3, is GAGVSQTPSNKVTEKGKYVELRCDPISGHTALYWYRQSLGQGPEFLIYFQGTGAADDSGLPNDRFFAVRPEGSVSTLKIQRTERGDSAVYLCASSYQGRTDTQYFGPGTRLTVL.